A single sample is the source of the 10 T cell receptor beta chains below, sequenced in a study of identical twins. MiXCR was run by TCRdb on the 5' RACE reads, yielding one entry per CDR3 protein. This table holds 300,000 to 400,000 distinct CDR3 sequences, approximately 13% found once. The same specimen was also included in a second study, on yellow fever vaccine responses in identical twins.

Sequenced sample: CD8+ T cells sorted from blood. The receptors shown here come from a woman aged 18-29 years in good health.

The chain is built from TRBV2 and TRBJ2-1; 8 bases align to TRBD1. Trimming removed 4 bases from V and 5 bases from J; junction bases left unmatched: 7. Germline values: CDR1 SNHLY, CDR2 FYNNEI. The CDR3 runs 15 residues. CDR3 residues: CASSVDRAPDNEQFF. DNA of the CDR3: TGTGCCAGCAGTGTGGACAGGGCCCCCGACAATGAGCAGTTCTTC.

This clonotype has more than one count but fewer than ten. The V and J genes are TRBV4-1 and TRBJ2-7; TRBD2 aligns across 8 bases. Trimming at V came to 1 base and at J to 6 bases, leaving 20 bases not matched to a gene. CDR1 and CDR2 from the germline V gene are MGHRA and YSYEKL. This CDR3 has 19 amino acids. This chain's CDR3 is CASSQGLAGRTGAEAEQYF. The DNA of the CDR3 is TGCGCCAGCAGCCAAGGGTTAGCGGGAAGGACGGGGGCAGAAGCCGAGCAGTACTTC.

This clonotype came up a few times. This chain connects TRBV4-1 to TRBJ1-6; the D gene is possibly TRBD1 (6 bases). CDR3 length equals 14 residues. V gave up 2 bases and J gave up 7 bases, with 9 bases separating them. The germline V gene has CDR1 MGHRA and CDR2 YSYEKL. The CDR3 region has the DNA TGCGCCAGCAGCCAACTAGGGGGGAATTCACCCCTCCACTTT. This codes for CASSQLGGNSPLHF.

V usage is TRBV11-2 and J usage is TRBJ2-1; weak D call: TRBD2 (6 bases). The CDR3 length is 16 residues. V lost 4 bases, J lost 7 bases, and 20 bases lay in between. Germline assignment: CDR1 SGHAT and CDR2 FQNNGV. The CDR3 is CASSSSRDSRLNEQFF. Here the CDR3 DNA reads TGTGCCAGCAGCTCAAGTCGGGACTCGAGGTTGAATGAGCAGTTCTTC. The complete variable domain, with remaining parts taken from reference TRBV11-2 and TRBJ2-1, reads EAGVAQSPRYKIIEKRQSVAFWCNPISGHATLYWYQQILGQGPKLLIQFQNNGVVDDSQLPKDRFSAERLKGVDSTLKIQPAKLEDSAVYLCASSSSRDSRLNEQFFGPGTRLTVL.

V usage is TRBV12-3 or TRBV12-4 and J usage is TRBJ1-6; TRBD1 aligns across 7 bases. V shed 6 bases, J shed 7 bases, and the junction held 6 bases outside the gene matches. The CDR3 is 14 amino acids. CDR3 sequence reads: CASSRDSANSPLHF. Written as DNA, the CDR3 is TGTGCCAGCAGCCGGGACAGCGCAAATTCACCCCTCCACTTT.

V gene TRBV13 combines with J gene TRBJ2-2; 9 nucleotides match TRBD2. J was trimmed by 0 bases and V by 7 bases; bases with no gene match: 12. CDR3 length: 18 residues. Germline V gene data show CDR1 as PRHDT and CDR2 as FYEKMQ (reference sequence). The CDR3, as DNA: TGTGCCAGCACCGTTAGCGGGGGAATCCTCGCGAACACCGGGGAGCTGTTTTTT. The encoded protein is CASTVSGGILANTGELFF.

This clonotype was detected ten times or more. This sequence joins TRBV11-2 and TRBJ1-1; 9 bases match TRBD1. Trimming at V came to 4 bases and at J to 5 bases, leaving 5 bases not matched to a gene. This CDR3 is 14 amino acids long. The germline gives CDR1 SGHAT, CDR2 FQNNGV. CDR3 bases: TGTGCCAGCAGCTCGGGACAGGGAAAAACTGAAGCTTTCTTT. This encodes CASSSGQGKTEAFF.

This clonotype was seen more than once but under ten times. The chain links TRBV29-1 to TRBJ2-5; 13 bases fit TRBD2. The CDR3 sequence is 16 residues long. The V gene end was trimmed by 7 bases and the J gene end by 4 bases; junction bases not matched to a gene: 12. Germline loops: CDR1 SQVTM, CDR2 ANQGSEA. The CDR3 bases are TGCAGCGCCCTGGGACTAGCGGGATCTAGGGTAGAGACCCAGTACTTC. Translation: CSALGLAGSRVETQYF.

This clonotype was seen a few times. This chain links TRBV5-6 with TRBJ2-7, with D unclear. With 4 bases removed from V and 1 base from J, the gap between germline ends came to 3 bases. Germline V gene data show CDR1 as SGHDT and CDR2 as YYEEEE. The CDR3 totals 11 residues. CDR3 sequence reads: CASSKSYEQYF. CDR3 nucleotides: TGTGCCAGCAGCAAATCCTACGAGCAGTACTTC.

The chain recombines TRBV2 with TRBJ2-7, with D perhaps TRBD1 (5 bases). Germline V CDR1 and CDR2: SNHLY, FYNNEI. The CDR3 has 14 amino acids. Trimming pared 6 bases from V and 0 bases from J, leaving 12 bases between. The CDR3 nucleotides are TGTGCCAGCAGCCGGACCGACAGCTCCTACGAGCAGTACTTC. Translation: CASSRTDSSYEQYF. Complete variable domain (other parts from reference TRBV2 and TRBJ2-7): EPEVTQTPSHQVTQMGQEVILRCVPISNHLYFYWYRQILGQKVEFLVSFYNNEISEKSEIFDDQFSVERPDGSNFTLKIRSTKLEDSAMYFCASSRTDSSYEQYFGPGTRLTVT.